The 25 T cell receptor beta chains below all came from one sample that was sequenced in a study of T cells after yellow fever vaccination. TCRdb re-called the 5' RACE reads with MiXCR, one entry per CDR3 protein. The data show approximately 110,000 distinct CDR3 sequences, 8.4% seen once. The input for sequencing was CD8+ T cells sorted from PBMCs, taken 45 days after the yellow fever booster vaccination. The receptors here all came from a young man who received the YFV17D yellow fever vaccine.

This clonotype appeared many times. This chain links TRBV12-3 or TRBV12-4 with TRBJ2-7, with D possibly being TRBD1 (5 bases). The V and J ends lost 7 bases and 7 bases respectively, with 11 bases between them. CDR3 length: 11 amino acids. DNA for the CDR3: TGTGCCAGCATGGGGCTGGGAGAGCAGTACTTC. Protein product: CASMGLGEQYF.

V is TRBV28 and J is TRBJ2-1; TRBD1 matches at 7 bases. Trimming cost V 1 base and J 14 bases; bases outside gene matches: 8. This CDR3 spans 13 amino acids. The germline V gene encodes CDR1 MDHEN and CDR2 SYDVKM. The CDR3 is CASSLSPGDRKFF. The CDR3 DNA is TGTGCCAGCAGTTTATCCCCCGGGGACAGAAAGTTCTTC.

In this sample, this clonotype turned up a few times. The chain couples TRBV5-1 to TRBJ2-5; TRBD2 matches at 7 bases. V lost 3 bases and J lost 5; bases outside the gene matches: 16. The CDR3 extends over 17 amino acids. Germline V gene sequence: CDR1 SGHRS, CDR2 YFSETQ. CDR3 protein: CASSWGGMRTVVETQYF. CDR3 DNA sequence: TGCGCCAGCAGCTGGGGAGGGATGAGGACGGTGGTGGAGACCCAGTACTTC.

This clonotype was counted at least ten times. This chain's CDR3 is CASSPSGNSYEQYF. The CDR3 DNA reads TGCGCCAGCAGCCCTAGCGGGAACTCCTACGAGCAGTACTTC. The chain recombines TRBV5-1 with TRBJ2-7; 9 bases match TRBD2. Germline values: CDR1 SGHRS, CDR2 YFSETQ. With 4 bases clipped from V and 0 bases from J, the junction kept 2 bases outside the gene matches. The CDR3 contains 14 residues.

This clonotype has at least ten counts. V gene TRBV9 combines with J gene TRBJ1-1; D not certain. V lost 4 bases, J lost 4 bases, and 14 bases lay in between. This CDR3 has 14 amino acids. In germline, CDR1 is SGDLS, CDR2 YYNGEE. The CDR3 is CASSPWVGGTEAFF. The CDR3 DNA reads as TGTGCCAGCAGCCCGTGGGTCGGAGGCACTGAAGCTTTCTTT.

The chain is built from TRBV30 and TRBJ2-2; 7 nucleotides match TRBD1. CDR1 and CDR2 (germline): GTSNPN, SVGIG (reference sequence). The CDR3 is 15 residues long. Trimming removed 2 bases from V and 0 bases from J; junction bases left unmatched: 3. The DNA for the CDR3 is TGTGCCTGGAGTTCCGGGACAGCGAACACCGGGGAGCTGTTTTTT. Its protein is CAWSSGTANTGELFF.

There are many counts of this clonotype. This rearrangement joins TRBV12-3 or TRBV12-4 to TRBJ2-3; D is possibly TRBD2 (6 bases). The CDR3 has 13 amino acids. V dropped 10 bases and J dropped 2 bases, with 13 bases sitting between them. The CDR3 DNA reads TGTGCCATCCCGGGACTCTTCACAGATACGCAGTATTTT. It translates to CAIPGLFTDTQYF.

This clonotype appeared many times. The chain uses TRBV14 and TRBJ2-1, with D unresolved. Trimming removed 3 bases at V and 10 bases at J, with 10 bases between. This CDR3 has 12 amino acids. In germline, CDR1 is SGHDN, CDR2 FVKESK. The CDR3 DNA reads as TGTGCCAGCAGCCATGTTATGTCCGAGCAGTTCTTC. As protein: CASSHVMSEQFF.

The chain employs TRBV4-1 and TRBJ2-5; TRBD2 might be the D (5 bases). Germline CDR1 MGHRA, CDR2 YSYEKL. V was cut by 3 bases and J by 1 base, with 15 bases left in between. This CDR3 is 16 amino acids long. CDR3 coding DNA: TGCGCCAGCAGCCAGTACCCCGGAGGAGTCCAAGAGACCCAGTACTTC. This codes for CASSQYPGGVQETQYF.

This clonotype is classed as large. This chain uses TRBV29-1 with TRBJ2-7, with D possibly called TRBD1 or TRBD2 (5 bases each). The V gene lost 5 bases and the J gene lost 2 bases, with 13 bases spanning the gap. Looked up from germline, CDR1 is SQVTM and CDR2 is ANQGSEA. The CDR3 spans 13 residues. CDR3 sequence: CSVSRDEPYEQYF. CDR3 coding DNA: TGCAGCGTTTCCCGGGACGAACCCTACGAGCAGTACTTC.

V is TRBV18 and J is TRBJ2-3, with TRBD1 matching over 7 bases. This CDR3 has 15 amino acids. The V and J ends lost 0 bases and 7 bases, in that order; junction bases with no gene match: 7. Germline loops: CDR1 KGHSH, CDR2 LQKENI. CDR3 in DNA: TGTGCCAGCTCACCACCAGGGACAGACCGAAATACGCAGTATTTT. It is translated as CASSPPGTDRNTQYF.

This clonotype has ten or more counts. This chain connects TRBV29-1 to TRBJ2-1, with D uncertain. Germline V lookup: CDR1 SQVTM, CDR2 ANQGSEA. CDR3 length equals 13 residues. V lost 4 bases, J lost 0 bases, and 7 bases lay in between. This chain's CDR3 is CSVGDDSYNEQFF. CDR3 DNA sequence: TGCAGCGTTGGAGACGACTCCTACAATGAGCAGTTCTTC.

This clonotype has just a few counts. The CDR3 DNA reads as TGTGCCCGGCCGGGGGAGTTCTTC. Translated: CARPGEFF. The J gene is TRBJ2-1, the V gene TRBV5-4, with D possibly TRBD2 on 6 matching bases. The V gene lost 10 bases and the J gene lost 14 bases, with 10 bases spanning the gap. Germline V gives CDR1 SGHNT, CDR2 YYREEE (reference sequence). This CDR3 has 8 residues.

The rearrangement joins TRBV7-9 to TRBJ2-5; weak D call: TRBD2 (5 bases). The CDR3 consists of 17 residues. Germline values: CDR1 SEHNR, CDR2 FQNEAQ (reference sequence). Trimming cost V 5 bases and J 0 bases, with 19 bases left between them. CDR3 sequence reads: CASSLRAGRTYQETQYF. CDR3 sequence (DNA): TGTGCCAGCAGCCTGAGGGCAGGCAGAACCTACCAAGAGACCCAGTACTTC.

This clonotype occurred many times. The V gene is TRBV7-2, the J gene TRBJ2-5, with 7 bases aligning to TRBD1. Germline CDR1 is SGHTA and CDR2 is FQGNSA. The trim removed 7 bases at V and 1 base at J, leaving 3 bases unmatched. The CDR3 has 13 amino acids. The CDR3 DNA follows: TGTGCCAGCAACGGGGACAGCCAAGAGACCCAGTACTTC. Protein: CASNGDSQETQYF. Variable domain in full (rest from reference TRBV7-2 and TRBJ2-5): GAGVSQSPSNKVTEKGKDVELRCDPISGHTALYWYRQSLGQGLEFLIYFQGNSAPDKSGLPSDRFSAERTGGSVSTLTIQRTQQEDSAVYLCASNGDSQETQYFGPGTRLLVL.

This clonotype occurred many times. This chain links TRBV5-1 with TRBJ2-2; D remains unclear. The germline V gene encodes CDR1 SGHRS and CDR2 YFSETQ. The CDR3 consists of 13 residues. Trimming removed 4 bases from V and 0 bases from J, with 4 bases in between. CDR3 nucleotide sequence: TGCGCCAGCAGCCCTCCGAACACCGGGGAGCTGTTTTTT. The encoded protein is CASSPPNTGELFF.

Many counts were recorded for this clonotype. The chain carries TRBV21-1 and TRBJ2-7; TRBD2 was called by the table and not checked on the DNA. TRBV21-1 is a pseudogene segment. CDR3 size: 16 residues. The CDR3 nucleotides are TGTGCCAGCAGGGGGTGGGATAGCGGGAGAACCTACGAGCAGTACTTC. It specifies CASRGWDSGRTYEQYF.

In its sample, this clonotype was seen many times. The chain carries TRBV29-1 and TRBJ2-5, with TRBD2 matching over 7 bases. Looked up from germline, CDR1 is SQVTM and CDR2 is ANQGSEA. The CDR3 has 13 residues. The J segment lost 4 bases and the V segment lost 3 bases, leaving 5 bases of the junction unmatched. This chain's CDR3 is CSVDGGEGETQYF. In nucleotides, the CDR3 is TGCAGCGTTGATGGAGGGGAGGGAGAGACCCAGTACTTC. Supplemented by reference TRBV29-1 and TRBJ2-5, the full variable domain reads SAVISQKPSRDICQRGTSLTIQCQVDSQVTMMFWYRQQPGQSLTLIATANQGSEATYESGFVIDKFPISRPNLTFSTLTVSNMSPEDSSIYLCSVDGGEGETQYFGPGTRLLVL.

This clonotype was seen repeatedly, ten times or more. The V gene is TRBV12-3 or TRBV12-4, the J gene TRBJ2-4; D not certain. This CDR3 is 12 amino acids long. The V and J ends lost 3 bases and 6 bases respectively, with 6 bases between them. The CDR3 sequence: CASSFSGNIQYF. As DNA, the CDR3 is TGTGCCAGCAGTTTCTCAGGAAACATTCAGTACTTC.

This clonotype was counted many times. The chain has TRBV5-1 and TRBJ2-7; 9 positions agree with TRBD2. J gave up 5 bases and V 4 bases, and 13 bases lay outside the gene matches. The CDR3 has 16 amino acids. CDR1 is SGHRS and CDR2 is YFSETQ in the germline V gene. CDR3 loop: CASSPSLVSGSHEQYF. The CDR3 DNA is TGCGCCAGCAGCCCATCTCTCGTTAGCGGGAGCCACGAGCAGTACTTC.

The sample holds a few counts of this clonotype. The chain recombines TRBV11-2 with TRBJ2-3; D might be TRBD2 (6 bases). Germline assignment: CDR1 SGHAT and CDR2 FQNNGV. The CDR3 extends over 17 amino acids. V lost 4 bases, J lost 0 bases, and 17 bases lay in between. CDR3 DNA: TGTGCCAGCAGCTCAGACTACTCTAGCGCGAGCACAGATACGCAGTATTTT. Translating it yields CASSSDYSSASTDTQYF.

This clonotype was counted a few times. This chain joins TRBV11-2 and TRBJ1-2; D gene uncertain. V was pared by 1 base and J by 8 bases, with 14 bases between. This CDR3 region has 14 residues. The germline CDR1 and CDR2 sequences are SGHAT and FQNNGV. CDR3 amino acids: CASSLGPTDPGYTF. CDR3 coding DNA: TGTGCCAGCAGCTTAGGGCCAACAGACCCCGGCTACACCTTC.

This clonotype was seen many times. The genes are TRBV12-3 or TRBV12-4 and TRBJ1-3; weak D call: TRBD1 (6 bases). Trimming took 6 bases from V and 4 from J, leaving 13 bases between them. This CDR3 contains 14 residues. The chain's CDR3 is CASSPGGAGNTIYF. The CDR3 DNA is TGTGCCAGCAGCCCCGGGGGGGCGGGAAACACCATATATTTT.

The sample holds many counts of this clonotype. This chain links TRBV21-1 with TRBJ2-7; the table's D call, TRBD1, has no DNA check behind it. TRBV21-1 is reported as a pseudogene. The CDR3 totals 13 residues. In DNA form, the CDR3 reads TGTGCCAGCAGCAAGGACAGGGGTAACGAGCAGTACTTC. This translates into CASSKDRGNEQYF.

This clonotype was counted between two and nine times. This sequence joins TRBV21-1 and TRBJ1-1; TRBD1 reflects the table's D call only, with no check against the DNA. TRBV21-1 corresponds to a pseudogene. This CDR3 is built from 14 residues. CDR3 nucleotides: TGTGCCAGCAGCACCGGGACGGCGAACACTGAAGCTTTCTTT. Protein product: CASSTGTANTEAFF.